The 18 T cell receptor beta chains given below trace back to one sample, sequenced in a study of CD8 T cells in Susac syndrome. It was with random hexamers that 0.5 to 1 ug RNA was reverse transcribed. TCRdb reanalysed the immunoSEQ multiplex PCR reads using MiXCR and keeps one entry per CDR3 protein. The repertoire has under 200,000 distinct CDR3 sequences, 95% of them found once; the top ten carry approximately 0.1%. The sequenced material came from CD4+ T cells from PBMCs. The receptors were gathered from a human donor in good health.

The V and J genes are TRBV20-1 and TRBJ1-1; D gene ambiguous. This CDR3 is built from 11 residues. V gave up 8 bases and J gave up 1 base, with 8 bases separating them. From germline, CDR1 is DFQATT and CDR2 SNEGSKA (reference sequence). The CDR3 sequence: CSRPTNTEAFF. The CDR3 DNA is TGCAGTAGGCCCACGAACACTGAAGCTTTCTTT.

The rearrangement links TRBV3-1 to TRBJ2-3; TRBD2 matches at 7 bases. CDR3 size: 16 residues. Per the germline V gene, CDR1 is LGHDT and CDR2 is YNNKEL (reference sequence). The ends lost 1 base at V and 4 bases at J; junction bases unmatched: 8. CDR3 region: CASSQGIRLAADTQYF. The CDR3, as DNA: TGTGCCAGCAGCCAAGGCATTAGACTAGCCGCAGATACGCAGTATTTT.

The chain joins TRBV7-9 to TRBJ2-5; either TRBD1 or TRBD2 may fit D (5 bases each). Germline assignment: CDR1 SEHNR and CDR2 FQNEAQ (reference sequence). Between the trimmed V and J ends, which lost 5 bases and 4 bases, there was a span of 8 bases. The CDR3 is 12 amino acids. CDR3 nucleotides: TGTGCCAGCAGCACGGGACCAGAGACCCAGTACTTC. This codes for CASSTGPETQYF.

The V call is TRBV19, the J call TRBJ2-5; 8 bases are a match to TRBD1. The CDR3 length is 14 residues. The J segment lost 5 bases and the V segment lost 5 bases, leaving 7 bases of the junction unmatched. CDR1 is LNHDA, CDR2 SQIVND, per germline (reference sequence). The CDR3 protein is CASSVQGARETQYF. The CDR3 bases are TGTGCCAGTAGTGTTCAGGGGGCTCGGGAGACCCAGTACTTC.

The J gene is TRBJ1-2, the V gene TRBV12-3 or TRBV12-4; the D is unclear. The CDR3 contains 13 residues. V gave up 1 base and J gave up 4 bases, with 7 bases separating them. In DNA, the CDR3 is TGTGCCAGCAGTTTAGAACAGACCTATGGCTACACCTTC. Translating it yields CASSLEQTYGYTF.

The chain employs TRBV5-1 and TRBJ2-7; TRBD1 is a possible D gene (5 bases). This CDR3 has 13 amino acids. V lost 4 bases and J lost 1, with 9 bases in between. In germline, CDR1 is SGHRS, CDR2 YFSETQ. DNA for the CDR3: TGCGCCAGCAGCGTGACAGATTCCTACGAGCAGTACTTC. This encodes CASSVTDSYEQYF.

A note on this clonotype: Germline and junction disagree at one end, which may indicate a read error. CDR3 sequence: CASSLAAQETQYF. The CDR3, as DNA: TGTGCCAGCAGTCTAGCGGCACAAGAGACCCAGTACTTC. The chain links TRBV12-3 or TRBV12-4 to TRBJ2-5; the match to TRBD2 covers 7 bases. This CDR3 has 13 residues.

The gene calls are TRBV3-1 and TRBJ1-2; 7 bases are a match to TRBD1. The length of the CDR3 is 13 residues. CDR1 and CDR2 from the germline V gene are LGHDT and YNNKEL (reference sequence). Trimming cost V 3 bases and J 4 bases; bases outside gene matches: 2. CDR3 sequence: CASSQTGIYGYTF. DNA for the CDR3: TGTGCCAGCAGCCAGACAGGGATCTATGGCTACACCTTC.

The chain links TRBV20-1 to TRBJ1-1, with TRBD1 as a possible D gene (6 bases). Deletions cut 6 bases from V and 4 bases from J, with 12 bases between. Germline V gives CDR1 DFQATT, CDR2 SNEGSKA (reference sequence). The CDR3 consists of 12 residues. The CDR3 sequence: CSAPDRSTEAFF. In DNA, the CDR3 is TGCAGTGCCCCTGACAGGAGCACTGAAGCTTTCTTT.

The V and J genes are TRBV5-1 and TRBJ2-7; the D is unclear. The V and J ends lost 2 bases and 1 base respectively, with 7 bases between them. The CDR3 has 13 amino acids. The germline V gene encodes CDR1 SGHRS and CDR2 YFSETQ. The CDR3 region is CASSFETSYEQYF. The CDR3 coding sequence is TGCGCCAGCAGCTTCGAGACATCCTACGAGCAGTACTTC. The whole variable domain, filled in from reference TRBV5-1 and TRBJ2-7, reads KAGVTQTPRYLIKTRGQQVTLSCSPISGHRSVSWYQQTPGQGLQFLFEYFSETQRNKGNFPGRFSGRQFSNSRSEMNVSTLELGDSALYLCASSFETSYEQYFGPGTRLTVT.

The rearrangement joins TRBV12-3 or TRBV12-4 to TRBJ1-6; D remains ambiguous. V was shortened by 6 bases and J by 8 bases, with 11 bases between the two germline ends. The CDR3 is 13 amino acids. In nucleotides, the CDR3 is TGTGCCAGCAGGAGAGGGAGAGATTCACCCCTCCACTTT. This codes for CASRRGRDSPLHF.

The CDR3 bases are TGTGCCAGCAGTTACAGTTCAGGGGTCATTGGCGAGCAGTACTTC. It codes for CASSYSSGVIGEQYF. The chain has TRBV6-5 and TRBJ2-7, with D possibly being TRBD1 (6 bases). Germline-derived CDR1 and CDR2 are MNHEY and SVGAGI. CDR3 length: 15 residues. Trimming removed 2 bases from V and 6 bases from J, with 17 bases in between.

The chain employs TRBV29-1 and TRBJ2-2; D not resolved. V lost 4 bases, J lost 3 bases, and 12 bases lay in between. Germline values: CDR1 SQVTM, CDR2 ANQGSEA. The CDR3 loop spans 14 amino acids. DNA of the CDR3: TGCAGCGTTGGAACAGACTTGGACACCGGGGAGCTGTTTTTT. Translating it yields CSVGTDLDTGELFF.

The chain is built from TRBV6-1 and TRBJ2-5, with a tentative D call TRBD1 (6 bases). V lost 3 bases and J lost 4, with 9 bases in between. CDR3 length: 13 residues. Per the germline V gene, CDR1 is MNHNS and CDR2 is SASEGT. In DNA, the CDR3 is TGTGCCAGCAGTGACAGGGGCCCAGAGACCCAGTACTTC. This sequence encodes CASSDRGPETQYF.

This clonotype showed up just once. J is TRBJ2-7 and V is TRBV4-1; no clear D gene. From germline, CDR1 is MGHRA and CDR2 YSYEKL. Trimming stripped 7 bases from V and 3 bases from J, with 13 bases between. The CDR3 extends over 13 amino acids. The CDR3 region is CASKRPQDYEQYF. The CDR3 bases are TGCGCCAGCAAAAGACCCCAGGACTACGAGCAGTACTTC.

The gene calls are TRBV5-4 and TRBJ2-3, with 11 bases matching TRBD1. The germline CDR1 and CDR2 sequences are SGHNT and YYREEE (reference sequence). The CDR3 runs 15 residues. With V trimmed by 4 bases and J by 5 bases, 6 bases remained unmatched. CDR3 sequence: CASSAGTGGRDTQYF. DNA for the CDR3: TGTGCCAGCAGCGCTGGGACAGGGGGTAGAGATACGCAGTATTTT.

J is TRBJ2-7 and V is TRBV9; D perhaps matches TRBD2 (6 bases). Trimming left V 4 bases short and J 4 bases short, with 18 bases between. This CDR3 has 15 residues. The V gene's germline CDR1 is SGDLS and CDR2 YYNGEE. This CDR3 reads CASSPMRGGVYEQYF. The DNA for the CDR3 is TGTGCCAGCAGCCCAATGAGGGGAGGTGTTTACGAGCAGTACTTC. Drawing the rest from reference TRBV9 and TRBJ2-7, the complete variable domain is DSGVTQTPKHLITATGQRVTLRCSPRSGDLSVYWYQQSLDQGLQFLIQYYNGEERAKGNILERFSAQQFPDLHSELNLSSLELGDSALYFCASSPMRGGVYEQYFGPGTRLTVT.

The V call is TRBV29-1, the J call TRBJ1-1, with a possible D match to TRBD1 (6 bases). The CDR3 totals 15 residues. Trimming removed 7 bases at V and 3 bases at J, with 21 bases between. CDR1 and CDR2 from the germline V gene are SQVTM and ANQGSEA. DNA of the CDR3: TGCAGCGCCTACCCAGGGGCGCGCGGGGACACTGAAGCTTTCTTT. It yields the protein CSAYPGARGDTEAFF.